The clone carrying this T cell receptor beta chain was counted only a few times. Its specificity is unknown. The data stem from a study of T cell responses to AZD1222 COVID-19 vaccine. Notes on the study in general: The repertoires were collected only after the peak T cell response. Close to half of all spike-specific TCRs reportedly target regions of the variants that are unmutated. Vaccine-related CD4 TCRs covered spike, predominating at 160-218 and 743-854. The donors showed a predominance of white British ancestry and of females, with possible underestimation of clonal diversity.

Trimming left V 1 base short and J 9 bases short, with 6 bases between. CDR3 length equals 11 residues. The germline V gene encodes CDR1 SEHNR and CDR2 FQNEAQ (reference sequence). TCRdb keeps only in-frame clones here, not all; method: immunoSEQ multiplex PCR. The sample has some 150,000 clones; 92% are singletons. The clonotype comes from an adult in good health. Material: peripheral blood, obtained on day 0 of MenACWY control vaccination. The V gene is TRBV7-9, the J gene TRBJ1-2; D gene unclear. DNA of the CDR3: TGTGCCAGCAGCTTAGTTAACAGCTACACCTTC. As protein: CASSLVNSYTF.